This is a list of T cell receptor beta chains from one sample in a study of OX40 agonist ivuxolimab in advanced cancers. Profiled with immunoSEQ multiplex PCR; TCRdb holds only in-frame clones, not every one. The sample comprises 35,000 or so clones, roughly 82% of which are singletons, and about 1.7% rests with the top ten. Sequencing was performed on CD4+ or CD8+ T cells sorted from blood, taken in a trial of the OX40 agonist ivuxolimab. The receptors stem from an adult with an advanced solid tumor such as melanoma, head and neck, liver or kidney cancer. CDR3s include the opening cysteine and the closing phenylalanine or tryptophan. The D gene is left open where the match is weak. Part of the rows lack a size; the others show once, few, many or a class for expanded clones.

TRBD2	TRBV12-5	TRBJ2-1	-	TGTGCTAGTGGGGCCGGGACTAGCGGGGGGAGCTCCTACAATGAGCAGTTCTTC	CASGAGTSGGSSYNEQFF
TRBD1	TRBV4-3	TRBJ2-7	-	TGCGCCAGCAGCCAATTCCGGACAGGGATCTACGAGCAGTACTTC	CASSQFRTGIYEQYF
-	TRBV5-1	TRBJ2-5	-	TGCGCCAGCAGCTTTGGCCCCGGGGACCTGGGGACCCAGTACTTC	CASSFGPGDLGTQYF
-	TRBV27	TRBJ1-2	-	TGTGCCAGCAGTTTCGACAGTAACTATGGCTACACCTTC	CASSFDSNYGYTF
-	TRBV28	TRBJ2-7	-	TGTGCCAGCAGTCTCGGTCCCTCTTCGGCCGAGCAGTACTTC	CASSLGPSSAEQYF
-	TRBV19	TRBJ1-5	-	TGTGCCAGCCGACGGGGGGCCAGTCAGCCCCAGCATTTT	CASRRGASQPQHF
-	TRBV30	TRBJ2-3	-	TGTGCCTGGAGTGTAACTGGGGCTGATACGCAGTATTTT	CAWSVTGADTQYF
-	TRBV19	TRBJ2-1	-	TGTGCCACCACCCCGGGAGGGGGCGCCCTCTACAATGAGCAGTTCTTC	CATTPGGGALYNEQFF
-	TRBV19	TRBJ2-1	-	TGTGCCAGTAGACAGGGTCCGATGGATGAGCAGTTCTTC	CASRQGPMDEQFF
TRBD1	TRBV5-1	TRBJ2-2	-	TGCGCCAGCAGCCCCAGGCAGGGGGCCGGGGAGCTGTTTTTT	CASSPRQGAGELFF
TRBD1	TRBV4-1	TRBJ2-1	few	TGCGCCAGCAGCCAAGGGGGACAGGCGAACTCCTACAATGAGCAGTTCTTC	CASSQGGQANSYNEQFF
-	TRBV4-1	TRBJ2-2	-	TGCGCCAGCAGCCAAGATCTTGGTACTAATCCGAACCGGGAGCTGTTTTTT	CASSQDLGTNPNRELFF
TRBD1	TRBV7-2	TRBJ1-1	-	TGTGCCAGCAGCCCGGTGGGCAGGGGGGTTAACACTGAAGCTTTCTTT	CASSPVGRGVNTEAFF
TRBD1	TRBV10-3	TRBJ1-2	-	TGTGCCATCGCACAGGGGACTAACTATGGCTACACCTTC	CAIAQGTNYGYTF
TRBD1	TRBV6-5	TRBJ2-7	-	TGTGCCAGCAGTCGGGACAGATTCCCCTACGAGCAGTACTTC	CASSRDRFPYEQYF
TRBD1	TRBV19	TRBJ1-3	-	TGTGCCAGTAGTAGACAGGGGTTTCAACATTCTGGAAACACCATATATTTT	CASSRQGFQHSGNTIYF
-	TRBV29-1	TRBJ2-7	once	TGCAGCGTCCAGACAGGGACTTCCGAGCAGTACTTC	CSVQTGTSEQYF
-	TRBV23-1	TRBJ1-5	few	TGCGCCAGCAGTCACAGCCTCACGGTCCCCAATCAGCCCCAGCATTTT	CASSHSLTVPNQPQHF
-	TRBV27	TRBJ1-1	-	TGTGCCAGCAGTTTATCGAGGGGGGCGAACACTGAAGCTTTCTTT	CASSLSRGANTEAFF
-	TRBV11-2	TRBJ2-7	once	TGTGCCAGCAGCTTAGACGACGTATCGGCAAGACTGAGCGAGCAGTACTTC	CASSLDDVSARLSEQYF
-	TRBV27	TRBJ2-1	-	TGTGCCAGCAGTAGACGTAGGGGGGAGCAGTTCTTC	CASSRRRGEQFF
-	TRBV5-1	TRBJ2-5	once	TGCGCCAGCAGCCCCTTTGCGGACAGTGAGTCCCAAGAGACCCAGTACTTC	CASSPFADSESQETQYF
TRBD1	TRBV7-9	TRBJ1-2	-	TGTGCCATCCCGGGGACAGGGCAGAGTAACTATGGCTACACCTTC	CAIPGTGQSNYGYTF
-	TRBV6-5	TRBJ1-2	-	TGTGCCAGCAGGAAGGGTAACTATGGCTACACCTTC	CASRKGNYGYTF
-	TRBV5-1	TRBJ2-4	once	TGCGCCAGCAGCCCGGGCCGCAGGGGAAACATTCAGTACTTC	CASSPGRRGNIQYF
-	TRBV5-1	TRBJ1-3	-	TGCGCCAGCAGCCGCGGCGGGCCGGGCGAGACGGGAGGAAACACCATATATTTT	CASSRGGPGETGGNTIYF
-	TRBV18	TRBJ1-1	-	TGTGCCAGCTCACCCTCGGCAAAGAACACTGAAGCTTTCTTT	CASSPSAKNTEAFF
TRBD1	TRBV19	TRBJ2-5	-	TGTGCCAGTAGTCCGCGGACAGGCAAAGAGACCCAGTACTTC	CASSPRTGKETQYF
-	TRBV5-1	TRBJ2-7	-	TGCGCCAGCAGCTTGGCGTCGGGGAAGAACGAGCAGTACTTC	CASSLASGKNEQYF
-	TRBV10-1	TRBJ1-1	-	TGCGCCAGCAGGACGGCAGGGCCGGACACTGAAGCTTTCTTT	CASRTAGPDTEAFF
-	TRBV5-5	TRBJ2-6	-	TGTGCCAGCAGTTGGGGGCTTGGTTCTGGGGCCAACGTCCTGACTTTC	CASSWGLGSGANVLTF
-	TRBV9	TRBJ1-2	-	TGTGCCAGCAGCTTTACAGGGTTTGGCTACACCTTC	CASSFTGFGYTF
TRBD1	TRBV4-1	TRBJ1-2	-	TGCGCCAGCAGCCATACGCTACTTCAGGGGGCTCGCTATGGCTACACCTTC	CASSHTLLQGARYGYTF
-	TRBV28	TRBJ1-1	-	TGTGCCAGCAGCTTACAGGGGAACACTGAAGCTTTCTTT	CASSLQGNTEAFF
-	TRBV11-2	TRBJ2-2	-	TGTGCCAGCAGACTCATAGGGAACACCGGGGAGCTGTTTTTT	CASRLIGNTGELFF
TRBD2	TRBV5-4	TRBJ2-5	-	TGTGCCAGCAGCCTGGGACTAGCGGATGAAGAGACCCAGTACTTC	CASSLGLADEETQYF
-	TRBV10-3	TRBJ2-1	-	TGTGCCATCTCGGACCCCTACTACAATGAGCAGTTCTTC	CAISDPYYNEQFF
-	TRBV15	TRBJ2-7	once	TGTGCCACCAGCTTGACAGTTACCTACGAGCAGTACTTC	CATSLTVTYEQYF
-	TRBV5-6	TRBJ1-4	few	TGTGCCAGCAGCTTGAACTCTGAAAAACTGTTTTTT	CASSLNSEKLFF
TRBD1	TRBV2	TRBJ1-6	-	TGTGCCAGCAGTGAGCGGACAGGACTAGCCCTCCACTTT	CASSERTGLALHF
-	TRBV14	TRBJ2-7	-	TGTGCCAGCAGCCAAGAACTAGGGGGCGAGCAGTACTTC	CASSQELGGEQYF
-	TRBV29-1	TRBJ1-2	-	TGCAGCGTTGACAGTGTACTGGGGGGCCGGGGCTACACCTTC	CSVDSVLGGRGYTF
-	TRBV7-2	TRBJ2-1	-	TGTGCCAGCAGAGTCGGGGGCGTAAAAACAAATGAGCAGTTCTTC	CASRVGGVKTNEQFF
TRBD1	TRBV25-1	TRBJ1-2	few	TGTGCCAGCAGTGCGAACCCCAGGGGGCGAGGCTACACCTTC	CASSANPRGRGYTF